Following are 6 T cell receptor beta chains from one sample sequenced in a study of T cell repertoires in ileal Crohn's disease. The repertoire was sequenced with immunoSEQ multiplex PCR; TCRdb's copy has only in-frame clones and lacks some. The sample lists over 14,000 clones; roughly 80% were seen once. Sequenced: ileal tissue. The receptors here all came from an adult with Crohn's disease.

V usage is TRBV6-1 and J usage is TRBJ1-2; tentative D call: TRBD1 (5 bases). Germline CDR1 is MNHNS and CDR2 is SASEGT. The CDR3 has 13 residues. Trimming stripped 6 bases from V and 1 base from J, with 9 bases between. The CDR3 loop reads CASRIDSNYGYTF. DNA for the CDR3: TGTGCCAGCAGAATTGACAGTAACTATGGCTACACCTTC.

This clone was seen just once. The chain links TRBV6-5 to TRBJ2-7; 11 bases match TRBD1. With V trimmed by 4 bases and J by 2 bases, 1 base remained unmatched. CDR1 is MNHEY and CDR2 is SVGAGI in the germline V gene. The CDR3 is 14 residues long. CDR3 amino acids: CASSSGQGAYEQYF. The CDR3 coding sequence is TGTGCCAGCAGTTCGGGACAGGGGGCCTACGAGCAGTACTTC.

The chain recombines TRBV6-1 with TRBJ1-2; 8 nucleotides align to TRBD1. This CDR3 is 14 amino acids long. V was pared by 5 bases and J by 7 bases, with 9 bases of the junction left unmatched. Germline lookup yields CDR1 MNHNS and CDR2 SASEGT. This CDR3 reads CASSKTGGDFGYTF. CDR3 in DNA: TGTGCCAGCAGTAAAACAGGGGGGGATTTTGGCTACACCTTC.

V usage is TRBV18 and J usage is TRBJ1-2, with D maybe TRBD1 (5 bases). V lost 2 bases and J 0 bases, leaving 10 bases between the germline ends. Germline loops: CDR1 KGHSH, CDR2 LQKENI. The CDR3 sequence is 15 residues long. CDR3 sequence: CASSPIQASNYGYTF. DNA for the CDR3: TGTGCCAGCTCACCAATACAGGCATCTAACTATGGCTACACCTTC.

The sample holds a few counts of this clone. The chain combines TRBV7-9 with TRBJ2-7; 7 nucleotides line up with TRBD1. The V segment lost 2 bases and the J segment 5 bases; nucleotides outside the gene matches: 6. Germline assignment: CDR1 SEHNR and CDR2 FQNEAQ (reference sequence). The CDR3 is 14 amino acids. The CDR3 nucleotides are TGTGCCAGCAGCTTACCCGGGACAGTGCACGAGCAGTACTTC. Its protein is CASSLPGTVHEQYF.

The chain carries TRBV5-1 and TRBJ2-5; tentatively, D is TRBD1 (6 bases). Germline loops: CDR1 SGHRS, CDR2 YFSETQ. V lost 4 bases, J lost 3 bases, and 10 bases lay in between. CDR3 length equals 13 residues. DNA of the CDR3: TGCGCCAGCAGCCCCCCAGGGGAAGAGACCCAGTACTTC. It yields the protein CASSPPGEETQYF.